The 11 T cell receptor beta chains given below trace back to one sample, sequenced in a study of shared clonotypes between healthy human individuals. Assay: immunoSEQ multiplex PCR; the TCRdb copy retains only in-frame clones and omits some. The sample lists 1.4 million or so clones, roughly 98.5% seen once, with 0.3% to 0.45% in the top ten. The specimen was naive CD4+ T cells sorted from blood. The subset was: CD45RA+ positively selected. The origin of the receptors is a man aged 30-40 years in good health.

J is TRBJ2-2 and V is TRBV29-1, with 7 bases identical to TRBD2. The V gene's germline CDR1 is SQVTM and CDR2 ANQGSEA. The CDR3 contains 14 residues. Losses at the gene ends were 3 bases for V and 4 bases for J; bases not matched to a gene: 5. Written as DNA, the CDR3 is TGCAGCGTTGAGCGGGAGCAAGGCACCGGGGAGCTGTTTTTT. It is translated as CSVEREQGTGELFF.

V gene TRBV27 combines with J gene TRBJ2-7; D is possibly TRBD1 or TRBD2 (5 bases each). The CDR3 consists of 18 residues. V lost 5 bases and J lost 0, with 23 bases in between. Germline V gene lookup returns CDR1 MNHEY and CDR2 SMNVEV (reference sequence). CDR3 coding DNA: TGTGCCAGCAGTAACCTGGGGGTGGTGGGGACCCTCTCCTACGAGCAGTACTTC. Protein sequence: CASSNLGVVGTLSYEQYF.

The chain recombines TRBV6-1 with TRBJ1-2; D is uncertain. This CDR3 has 15 amino acids. V was cut by 6 bases and J by 1 base, with 15 bases left in between. CDR1 and CDR2 (germline): MNHNS, SASEGT. The CDR3 DNA sequence: TGTGCCAGCAGCCGGCGTCTTTCAGTTAACTATGGCTACACCTTC. Translating gives CASSRRLSVNYGYTF.

The gene calls are TRBV6-5 and TRBJ1-4; D gene unclear. CDR3 length equals 14 residues. Trimming removed 0 bases from V and 5 bases from J, with 7 bases in between. Germline CDR1 reads MNHEY; CDR2 reads SVGAGI. CDR3: CASSYSAGNEKLFF. Written as DNA, the CDR3 is TGTGCCAGCAGTTACTCGGCGGGAAATGAAAAACTGTTTTTT.

V and J are TRBV29-1 and TRBJ2-7, with 7 bases that match TRBD2. The V gene's germline CDR1 is SQVTM and CDR2 ANQGSEA. The CDR3 length is 14 residues. After removal of 4 bases from V and 1 base from J, the junction contained 7 bases not matched to a gene. CDR3 in amino acids: CSVVVGLPSYEQYF. In DNA, the CDR3 is TGCAGCGTTGTCGTGGGACTACCTTCCTACGAGCAGTACTTC.

Comment on this clone: The same CDR3 can be traced to other DNA sequences in this sample. V and J are TRBV5-1 and TRBJ2-3, with a weak D call TRBD2 (5 bases). Trimming took 1 base from V and 6 from J, leaving 9 bases between them. Germline V CDR1 and CDR2: SGHRS, YFSETQ. There are 13 residues in the CDR3. In nucleotides, the CDR3 is TGCGCCAGCAGCTTGCCCTCGGGGGATACGCAGTATTTT. Its protein product is CASSLPSGDTQYF.

V gene TRBV2 combines with J gene TRBJ1-1; D is undetermined. Trimming stripped 2 bases from V and 5 bases from J, with 12 bases between. There are 14 residues in the CDR3. Germline values: CDR1 SNHLY, CDR2 FYNNEI. In nucleotides, the CDR3 is TGTGCCAGCAGTGAAACCCACGGCGGTACTGAAGCTTTCTTT. Protein sequence: CASSETHGGTEAFF.

The chain links TRBV19 to TRBJ1-1; 7 nucleotides match TRBD1. V was clipped by 7 bases and J by 1 base; unmatched bases: 9. CDR1 LNHDA and CDR2 SQIVND come from the germline V gene (reference sequence). This CDR3 has 15 residues. In DNA, the CDR3 is TGTGCCAGTAAACCCACCGGGACAGAGAACACTGAAGCTTTCTTT. This gives the protein CASKPTGTENTEAFF.

The rearrangement links TRBV19 to TRBJ2-7; D not resolved. Trimming removed 3 bases from V and 12 bases from J, with 18 bases in between. Germline-derived CDR1 and CDR2 are LNHDA and SQIVND (reference sequence). This CDR3 is 13 amino acids long. The CDR3 spells CASSIVGQTDPYF. The CDR3 nucleotides read TGTGCCAGTAGTATTGTAGGGCAGACGGATCCGTACTTC.

The chain recombines TRBV6-5 with TRBJ2-3; D gene uncertain. This CDR3 spans 12 amino acids. Between the trimmed V and J ends, which lost 8 bases and 4 bases, there was a span of 10 bases. The germline CDR1 and CDR2 sequences are MNHEY and SVGAGI. CDR3 in amino acids: CASLSISDTQYF. In DNA, the CDR3 is TGTGCCAGCCTGTCGATCTCAGATACGCAGTATTTT.

This rearrangement joins TRBV18 to TRBJ2-3; D not resolved. The V end was cut by 2 bases, the J end by 6 bases, with 15 bases between. CDR1 KGHSH and CDR2 LQKENI come from the germline V gene. The CDR3 is made up of 15 amino acids. The CDR3 here is CASSPSLTGWDTQYF. DNA of the CDR3: TGTGCCAGCTCACCATCCCTGACGGGTTGGGATACGCAGTATTTT.